A selection of T cell receptor beta chains follows, all from one sample in a study of T cells after yellow fever vaccination. MiXCR was run by TCRdb on the 5' RACE reads, yielding one entry per CDR3 protein. The table includes roughly 350,000 distinct CDR3 sequences, about 4% detected once. The sample consisted of PBMCs, taken 5 days after the yellow fever booster vaccination. Receptor source: a man in his late teens or twenties who received the YFV17D yellow fever vaccine. CDR3s include the opening cysteine and the closing phenylalanine or tryptophan. D genes are given only for firm matches. Not all rows give a size; the values are once, few, many and, for expanded clones, a class.

v_call	d_call	j_call	cdr3_length	clone_size	cdr3_aa	cdr3_nt
TRBV4-1	-	TRBJ1-4	14	many	CASSAMGRNEKLFF	TGCGCCAGCAGCGCCATGGGCCGTAATGAAAAACTGTTTTTT
TRBV6-5	TRBD1	TRBJ2-7	16	-	CASSYGTGGASYEQYF	TGTGCCAGCAGTTACGGGACAGGGGGTGCATCCTACGAGCAGTACTTC
TRBV27	TRBD1	TRBJ1-2	12	-	CASRTGAYGYTF	TGTGCCAGCAGGACAGGGGCCTATGGCTACACCTTC
TRBV10-3	TRBD1	TRBJ2-6	16	-	CAIRLKGTVGANVLTF	TGTGCCATCCGGCTAAAGGGGACAGTTGGGGCCAACGTCCTGACTTTC
TRBV7-2	-	TRBJ2-5	14	many	CASSSGQLPETQYF	TGTGCCAGCAGCTCCGGACAGCTCCCGGAGACCCAGTACTTC
TRBV6-2/TRBV6-3	-	TRBJ2-1	12	many	CATGQFYNEQFF	TGTGCCACCGGACAGTTTTACAATGAGCAGTTCTTC
TRBV5-1	-	TRBJ1-1	14	few	CASKTVQANTEAFF	TGCGCCAGCAAGACAGTGCAAGCTAACACTGAAGCTTTCTTT
TRBV13	TRBD2	TRBJ2-1	17	few	CASSARLAGGLYNEQFF	TGTGCCAGCAGCGCCAGACTAGCGGGGGGCCTCTACAATGAGCAGTTCTTC
TRBV7-2	-	TRBJ2-2	15	few	CASSFRSVNTGELFF	TGTGCCAGCAGCTTCAGGTCCGTTAACACCGGGGAGCTGTTTTTT
TRBV29-1	-	TRBJ1-5	13	few	CSVEGRGGQPQHF	TGCAGCGTTGAGGGACGCGGGGGACAGCCCCAGCATTTT
TRBV7-2	TRBD1	TRBJ2-1	14	many	CASSSGQAYNEQFF	TGTGCCAGCAGCTCGGGACAGGCCTACAATGAGCAGTTCTTC